A single sample is the source of the 30 T cell receptor beta chains below, sequenced in a study of blood T cell repertoires in COVID-19. Profiled with immunoSEQ multiplex PCR; TCRdb holds only in-frame clones, not every one. This sample carries around 210,000 clones, approximately 80% of them seen once, and the ten largest clones take roughly 7%. The sample taken for sequencing was peripheral blood. Every receptor here comes from a woman of 80 years or more with COVID-19, enrolled during active disease.

The chain has TRBV15 and TRBJ1-5, with D perhaps TRBD1 (6 bases). Germline CDR1 and CDR2: LNHNV and YYDKDF (reference sequence). This CDR3 region has 14 residues. The ends were cut back, 2 bases at V and 7 bases at J, with 12 bases in the middle. CDR3 loop: CATSRQGQGQPQHF. CDR3 bases: TGTGCCACCAGCAGACAGGGACAAGGCCAGCCCCAGCATTTT.

The gene calls are TRBV6-5 and TRBJ2-7; 10 nucleotides match TRBD2. The CDR3 is 13 residues long. Germline CDR1 reads MNHEY; CDR2 reads SVGAGI. With V trimmed by 7 bases and J by 2 bases, 2 bases remained unmatched. The CDR3 reads CASKREGTYEQYF. The CDR3 bases are TGTGCCAGCAAGCGGGAGGGAACCTACGAGCAGTACTTC.

The chain recombines TRBV12-5 with TRBJ1-5, with 7 bases lining up with TRBD1. The CDR3 loop spans 16 amino acids. The trim removed 0 bases at V and 0 bases at J, leaving 2 bases unmatched. Per germline, CDR1 LGHNT and CDR2 FRNRAP. CDR3 coding DNA: TGTGCTAGTGGTTTGGTAGGGACAGCTAGCAATCAGCCCCAGCATTTT. It translates to CASGLVGTASNQPQHF.

V is TRBV4-1 and J is TRBJ1-5; tentatively, D is TRBD1 (6 bases). The CDR3 contains 13 residues. The V end was cut by 1 base, the J end by 9 bases, with 10 bases between. Germline CDR1 and CDR2: MGHRA and YSYEKL. The CDR3 sequence is CASSQVGGPPQHF. The DNA for the CDR3 is TGCGCCAGCAGCCAAGTGGGGGGGCCGCCCCAGCATTTT.

This chain links TRBV7-2 with TRBJ2-3; D gene unclear. The CDR3 has 13 residues. Germline loops: CDR1 SGHTA, CDR2 FQGNSA. V gave up 3 bases and J gave up 4 bases, with 8 bases separating them. The CDR3 protein is CASSFGTADTQYF. CDR3 DNA sequence: TGTGCCAGCAGCTTCGGTACCGCAGATACGCAGTATTTT. Together with reference TRBV7-2 and TRBJ2-3, the CDR3 gives the full variable domain: GAGVSQSPSNKVTEKGKDVELRCDPISGHTALYWYRQSLGQGLEFLIYFQGNSAPDKSGLPSDRFSAERTGGSVSTLTIQRTQQEDSAVYLCASSFGTADTQYFGPGTRLTVL.

This chain connects TRBV5-1 to TRBJ1-1; D not certain. The CDR3 consists of 15 residues. V dropped 0 bases and J dropped 7 bases, with 16 bases sitting between them. Germline V gene lookup returns CDR1 SGHRS and CDR2 YFSETQ. CDR3 sequence reads: CASSLEVQPSDEAFF. CDR3 DNA: TGCGCCAGCAGCTTGGAAGTACAACCGTCAGATGAAGCTTTCTTT.

The CDR3 sequence is CASSLTSGGDGTQYF. In DNA form, the CDR3 reads TGTGCCAGCAGCTTGACTAGCGGGGGGGATGGGACCCAGTACTTC. The chain is built from TRBV7-9 and TRBJ2-5; 14 bases map to TRBD2. This CDR3 contains 15 residues. The junction had 4 bases not matched to a gene; V was cut back by 3 bases and J by 7 bases. CDR1 is SEHNR, CDR2 FQNEAQ, per germline (reference sequence).

This clone was counted once. The J gene is TRBJ2-5, the V gene TRBV24-1; TRBD2 is a possible D gene (5 bases). Per the germline V gene, CDR1 is KGHDR and CDR2 is SFDVKD. V shed 5 bases and J shed 5 bases, with 11 bases lying between them. The CDR3 runs to 13 residues. The CDR3 DNA is TGTGCCACCAGTGCCGCGGGTGGGGAGACCCAGTACTTC. Its protein is CATSAAGGETQYF.

This clone has more than one count but fewer than ten. This chain joins TRBV19 and TRBJ2-7, with 8 nucleotides matching TRBD2. Trimming cost V 10 bases and J 2 bases; bases outside gene matches: 16. CDR1 and CDR2 (germline): LNHDA, SQIVND (reference sequence). This CDR3 region has 16 residues. The CDR3 sequence: CATHVRSGGRPYEQYF. CDR3 nucleotide sequence: TGTGCCACCCACGTTCGGAGCGGGGGTCGGCCCTACGAGCAGTACTTC.

This clone was found once. This chain connects TRBV5-1 to TRBJ1-3, with 8 bases that match TRBD1. Germline values: CDR1 SGHRS, CDR2 YFSETQ. CDR3 length: 16 residues. With 5 bases clipped from V and 2 bases from J, the junction kept 9 bases outside the gene matches. The CDR3 here is CASRSGQGLAGNTIYF. CDR3 in DNA: TGCGCCAGCAGATCAGGACAGGGTCTGGCTGGAAACACCATATATTTT.

The table lists this clone with a few counts. CDR3 DNA sequence: TGTGCCAGCAGCTCGGGACAGGGGGCCGCATATGGCTACACCTTC. Protein product: CASSSGQGAAYGYTF. This chain uses TRBV7-3 with TRBJ1-2, with 12 bases aligning to TRBD1. This CDR3 has 15 amino acids. The junction had 5 bases not matched to a gene; V was cut back by 4 bases and J by 5 bases. Germline CDR1 is SGHTA and CDR2 is FQGTGA.

The genes are TRBV20-1 and TRBJ2-7; a possible D gene is TRBD2 (6 bases). V lost 3 bases and J 9 bases, leaving 9 bases between the germline ends. The germline gives CDR1 DFQATT, CDR2 SNEGSKA (reference sequence). The CDR3 runs to 10 residues. As DNA, the CDR3 is TGCAGTGCTAGGGGACTGAGGCAGTACTTC. The encoded protein is CSARGLRQYF.

This rearrangement joins TRBV3-1 (or the pseudogene TRBV3-2) to TRBJ1-6; D is unclear. Deletions cut 0 bases from V and 10 bases from J, with 7 bases between. CDR3 length: 13 amino acids. Germline CDR1 reads LGHDT; CDR2 reads YNNKEL (reference sequence). DNA of the CDR3: TGTGCCAGCAGCCAAGATCTGAGATCACCCCTCCACTTT. Amino acids: CASSQDLRSPLHF.

The chain recombines TRBV7-6 with TRBJ2-1; D might be TRBD2 (7 bases). This CDR3 is 15 amino acids long. V was clipped by 6 bases and J by 2 bases, with 14 bases between them. In germline, CDR1 is SGHVS, CDR2 FNYEAQ. The CDR3 sequence is CASRDPGGPYNEQFF. DNA for the CDR3: TGTGCCAGCAGGGATCCCGGGGGGCCCTACAATGAGCAGTTCTTC. Variable domain in full (rest from reference TRBV7-6 and TRBJ2-1): GAGVSQSPRYKVTKRGQDVALRCDPISGHVSLYWYRQALGQGPEFLTYFNYEAQQDKSGLPNDRFSAERPEGSISTLTIQRTEQRDSAMYRCASRDPGGPYNEQFFGPGTRLTVL.

The rearrangement joins TRBV20-1 to TRBJ2-7; possible D gene TRBD1, 6 bases. V was shortened by 3 bases and J by 2 bases, with 14 bases between the two germline ends. Per germline, CDR1 DFQATT and CDR2 SNEGSKA (reference sequence). CDR3 size: 14 residues. The CDR3 region has the DNA TGCAGTGCTAGTGCTGAGGGGGATGCCTACGAGCAGTACTTC. Protein sequence: CSASAEGDAYEQYF.

The gene calls are TRBV9 and TRBJ2-1; TRBD1 is a possible D gene (5 bases). Trimming removed 0 bases at V and 3 bases at J, with 10 bases between. The CDR3 runs 15 residues. Germline CDR1 is SGDLS and CDR2 is YYNGEE. Written as DNA, the CDR3 is TGTGCCAGCAGCGTAGGGGGCGGCTACTACAATGAGCAGTTCTTC. Its translation is CASSVGGGYYNEQFF.

The chain is built from TRBV6-5 and TRBJ2-2; TRBD1 might be the D (5 bases). This CDR3 spans 11 amino acids. Between the trimmed V and J ends, which lost 8 bases and 5 bases, there was a span of 6 bases. In germline, CDR1 is MNHEY, CDR2 SVGAGI. The CDR3 loop reads CASGQTGELFF. DNA for the CDR3: TGTGCCAGCGGACAAACCGGGGAGCTGTTTTTT.

J is TRBJ2-3 and V is TRBV5-8; 13 bases agree with TRBD2. Germline V gives CDR1 SGHTS, CDR2 YDEGEE. CDR3 length equals 20 residues. Trimming removed 2 bases from V and 0 bases from J; junction bases left unmatched: 12. The CDR3 is CASSLTGTSGIWGSTDTQYF. The CDR3 bases are TGTGCCAGCAGCTTAACCGGGACTAGCGGGATTTGGGGTAGCACAGATACGCAGTATTTT.

The chain has TRBV12-3 or TRBV12-4 and TRBJ2-7, with D possibly being TRBD1 (5 bases). V was cut by 5 bases and J by 2 bases, with 10 bases left in between. This CDR3 spans 13 amino acids. CDR3 protein: CASSRTITYEQYF. CDR3 coding DNA: TGTGCCAGCAGTCGGACAATTACCTACGAGCAGTACTTC.

The chain employs TRBV2 and TRBJ1-1, with 7 bases identical to TRBD1. The CDR3 contains 14 residues. Germline-derived CDR1 and CDR2 are SNHLY and FYNNEI. Unmatched junction bases numbered 10, after V lost 7 bases and J lost 5 bases. CDR3 sequence reads: CASTEQGMGTEAFF. The CDR3 nucleotides read TGTGCCAGCACCGAACAGGGGATGGGAACTGAAGCTTTCTTT.

This chain uses TRBV5-1 with TRBJ2-3, with 7 bases identical to TRBD1. Trimming took 4 bases from V and 5 from J; bases not matched to a gene: 4. The CDR3 consists of 13 residues. Germline CDR1 reads SGHRS; CDR2 reads YFSETQ. The CDR3: CASSPAGGDTQYF. For the CDR3, the DNA is TGCGCCAGCAGCCCCGCAGGGGGAGATACGCAGTATTTT.

The chain links TRBV25-1 to TRBJ2-7; D remains unclear. V shed 10 bases and J shed 4 bases, with 11 bases lying between them. Per germline, CDR1 MGHDK and CDR2 SYGVNS. The CDR3 has 11 residues. CDR3 DNA sequence: TGTGCCACCTCCGAGGCTTACGAGCAGTACTTC. This encodes CATSEAYEQYF.

This clone was observed a handful of times. V and J are TRBV7-9 and TRBJ1-2; the D gene is possibly TRBD1 (5 bases). The CDR3 covers 13 residues. CDR1 and CDR2 from the germline V gene are SEHNR and FQNEAQ (reference sequence). The V and J ends lost 4 bases and 10 bases respectively, with 16 bases between them. The CDR3 here is CASSSQGQGDYTF. The CDR3 DNA is TGTGCCAGCAGCTCCCAAGGGCAGGGCGACTACACCTTC. The whole variable domain, remainder taken from reference TRBV7-9 and TRBJ1-2, is DTGVSQNPRHKITKRGQNVTFRCDPISEHNRLYWYRQTLGQGPEFLTYFQNEAQLEKSRLLSDRFSAERPKGSFSTLEIQRTEQGDSAMYLCASSSQGQGDYTFGSGTRLTVV.

The CDR3 bases are TGTGCCAGCAGCAAAATGGGAACAGGGAGCAATCAGCCCCAGCATTTT. Translated, it gives CASSKMGTGSNQPQHF. The V call is TRBV21-1, the J call TRBJ1-5; the listed D gene, TRBD1, was not tested against the DNA. TRBV21-1 counts as a pseudogene. This CDR3 comprises 16 residues.

In this sample, this clone turned up once. A read error may produce the germline difference seen at one junction end. The CDR3 reads CASSETSGSSYGQYF. Here the CDR3 DNA reads TGTGCCAGTAGCGAGACTAGCGGGAGCTCCTACGGGCAGTACTTC. The chain carries TRBV19 and TRBJ2-7, with 12 bases lining up with TRBD2. The CDR3 sequence is 15 residues long. The germline V gene encodes CDR1 LNHDA and CDR2 SQIVND (reference sequence).

The J gene is TRBJ1-1, the V gene TRBV11-1; D call uncertain. Germline V gene data show CDR1 as SGHAT and CDR2 as FQDESV (reference sequence). This CDR3 spans 14 amino acids. The V end was cut by 1 base, the J end by 1 base, with 7 bases between. The CDR3 loop reads CASSLGAANTEAFF. In DNA, the CDR3 is TGTGCCAGCAGCTTAGGCGCCGCGAACACTGAAGCTTTCTTT.

The rearrangement links TRBV15 to TRBJ1-2; 7 bases line up with TRBD1. Germline lookup yields CDR1 LNHNV and CDR2 YYDKDF (reference sequence). This CDR3 has 16 amino acids. The trim removed 3 bases at V and 0 bases at J, leaving 7 bases unmatched. The CDR3 reads CATSRAPGQTNYGYTF. CDR3 bases: TGTGCCACCAGCAGGGCCCCGGGACAGACTAACTATGGCTACACCTTC. The whole variable domain, remainder taken from reference TRBV15 and TRBJ1-2, is DAMVIQNPRYQVTQFGKPVTLSCSQTLNHNVMYWYQQKSSQAPKLLFHYYDKDFNNEADTPDNFQSRRPNTSFCFLDIRSPGLGDTAMYLCATSRAPGQTNYGYTFGSGTRLTVV.

The J gene is TRBJ2-4, the V gene TRBV12-5; 7 nucleotides line up with TRBD1. The junction had 8 bases not matched to a gene; V was cut back by 0 bases and J by 3 bases. The CDR3 has 17 residues. Germline values: CDR1 LGHNT, CDR2 FRNRAP. DNA for the CDR3: TGTGCTAGTGGTTTGGTTGGACACCCAGGGGGCAAAAACATTCAGTACTTC. It yields the protein CASGLVGHPGGKNIQYF.

The rearrangement links TRBV19 to TRBJ1-2, with TRBD1 identical over 9 bases. Per germline, CDR1 LNHDA and CDR2 SQIVND (reference sequence). J lost 5 bases, V lost 6 bases, and 4 bases had no gene match. This CDR3 comprises 13 residues. Written as DNA, the CDR3 is TGTGCCAGTAGCCAACAGGGGGCTTATGGCTACACCTTC. Encoded protein: CASSQQGAYGYTF.

Here the CDR3 DNA reads TGTGCCAGCGGCCAACAGAACACTGAAGCTTTCTTT. As protein: CASGQQNTEAFF. The chain has TRBV2 and TRBJ1-1; no firm D call. Germline V gives CDR1 SNHLY, CDR2 FYNNEI. V gave up 8 bases and J gave up 1 base, with 8 bases separating them. The CDR3 is 12 residues long.